The 32 T cell receptor beta chains below all came from one sample that was sequenced in a study of cytomegalovirus exposure and HLA in healthy donors. The PCR contained 60 Vbeta and 13 Jbeta primers. Profiling relied on immunoSEQ multiplex PCR, and the TCRdb table lists in-frame clones only, not all of them. The sample contains 90,000 to 150,000 clones, around 81% of which appear only once. Sequencing input: PBMCs. The receptors were sampled from a woman aged 40-49 years in good health and CMV-seronegative.

V is TRBV7-6 and J is TRBJ2-2; the match to TRBD2 covers 13 bases. CDR1 is SGHVS and CDR2 is FNYEAQ in the germline V gene. This CDR3 region has 18 residues. The V gene end was trimmed by 3 bases and the J gene end by 3 bases; junction bases not matched to a gene: 7. The CDR3 DNA reads TGTGCCAGCAGCTTCGCGACTAGCGGGAGGTTTTACACCGGGGAGCTGTTTTTT. Its protein is CASSFATSGRFYTGELFF.

The chain has TRBV19 and TRBJ2-2; no clear D. The CDR3 is 15 residues long. V dropped 1 base and J dropped 1 base, with 7 bases sitting between them. Germline CDR1 reads LNHDA; CDR2 reads SQIVND (reference sequence). The chain's CDR3 is CASSIAVRNTGELFF. The DNA for the CDR3 is TGTGCCAGTAGTATAGCTGTTAGGAACACCGGGGAGCTGTTTTTT.

The rearrangement uses TRBV27 and TRBJ1-5; TRBD1 is a possible D gene (5 bases). The CDR3 consists of 14 residues. The germline CDR1 and CDR2 sequences are MNHEY and SMNVEV (reference sequence). Trimming removed 10 bases from V and 0 bases from J, with 13 bases in between. The CDR3 protein is CATQSDNSNQPQHF. CDR3 nucleotides: TGTGCCACGCAATCGGACAATAGCAATCAGCCCCAGCATTTT.

The chain joins TRBV29-1 to TRBJ2-2, with 7 bases lining up with TRBD1. This CDR3 has 17 residues. J was trimmed by 3 bases and V by 0 bases; bases with no gene match: 10. CDR1 is SQVTM, CDR2 ANQGSEA, per germline. The CDR3 bases are TGCAGCGTTGAAGATTCCTCAACAGGGGTGTACACCGGGGAGCTGTTTTTT. Translation gives CSVEDSSTGVYTGELFF.

The chain carries TRBV15 and TRBJ2-2; D remains unclear. In germline, CDR1 is LNHNV, CDR2 YYDKDF (reference sequence). The length of the CDR3 is 15 residues. Trimming cost V 7 bases and J 7 bases, with 19 bases left between them. The CDR3 nucleotides read TGTGCCACCACCGCCGATATGGTTTCAGGCGGGGAGCTGTTTTTT. Translated: CATTADMVSGGELFF.

The genes are TRBV25-1 and TRBJ1-1; the D is unclear. Trimming left V 4 bases short and J 0 bases short, with 6 bases between. The CDR3 contains 13 residues. The germline V gene has CDR1 MGHDK and CDR2 SYGVNS. CDR3 residues: CASSVHMNTEAFF. In DNA form, the CDR3 reads TGTGCCAGCAGTGTTCACATGAACACTGAAGCTTTCTTT.

The chain combines TRBV5-6 with TRBJ2-6, with TRBD2 as a possible D gene (6 bases). This CDR3 region has 16 residues. Between the trimmed V and J ends, which lost 4 bases and 1 base, there was a span of 12 bases. CDR1 and CDR2 (germline): SGHDT, YYEEEE. CDR3 residues: CASSPAGGSGANVLTF. The DNA of the CDR3 is TGTGCCAGCAGCCCGGCCGGGGGATCTGGGGCCAACGTCCTGACTTTC. Complete variable domain (other parts from reference TRBV5-6 and TRBJ2-6): DAGVTQSPTHLIKTRGQQVTLRCSPKSGHDTVSWYQQALGQGPQFIFQYYEEEERQRGNFPDRFSGHQFPNYSSELNVNALLLGDSALYLCASSPAGGSGANVLTFGAGSRLTVL.

The J gene is TRBJ1-1, the V gene TRBV4-2; 8 positions agree with TRBD1. The CDR3 is made up of 16 amino acids. Germline CDR1 and CDR2: LGHNA and YNFKEQ. The V and J ends lost 1 base and 2 bases, in that order; junction bases with no gene match: 6. CDR3 residues: CASSQGGTGFNTEAFF. As DNA, the CDR3 is TGTGCCAGCAGCCAAGGCGGGACAGGCTTTAACACTGAAGCTTTCTTT.

The J gene is TRBJ2-7, the V gene TRBV5-8; 9 positions agree with TRBD1. Germline CDR1 is SGHTS and CDR2 is YDEGEE. The junction had 10 bases not matched to a gene; V was cut back by 4 bases and J by 5 bases. The CDR3 is made up of 15 amino acids. This CDR3 reads CASSRPGTGIHEQYF. In nucleotides, the CDR3 is TGTGCCAGCAGCCGCCCCGGGACAGGGATCCACGAGCAGTACTTC. Drawing the rest from reference TRBV5-8 and TRBJ2-7, the complete variable domain is EAGVTQSPTHLIKTRGQQATLRCSPISGHTSVYWYQQALGLGLQFLLWYDEGEERNRGNFPPRFSGRQFPNYSSELNVNALELEDSALYLCASSRPGTGIHEQYFGPGTRLTVT.

A few counts support this clone. The chain couples TRBV6-6 to TRBJ1-2; 7 bases line up with TRBD1. Trimming cost V 5 bases and J 3 bases; bases outside gene matches: 6. CDR1 is MNHNY, CDR2 SVGAGI, per germline (reference sequence). The CDR3 totals 14 residues. Here the CDR3 reads CASSQGQADYGYTF. The CDR3 DNA reads TGTGCCAGCAGTCAAGGACAGGCCGACTATGGCTACACCTTC.

The chain joins TRBV5-6 to TRBJ2-7, with 7 nucleotides matching TRBD1. The length of the CDR3 is 13 residues. Trimming at V came to 2 bases and at J to 3 bases, leaving 2 bases not matched to a gene. From germline, CDR1 is SGHDT and CDR2 YYEEEE. The CDR3 DNA reads TGTGCCAGCAGCTTAGACAGGGACTACGAGCAGTACTTC. Amino acid sequence: CASSLDRDYEQYF.

The rearrangement uses TRBV5-8 and TRBJ2-3, with 8 bases that match TRBD1. The CDR3 runs to 15 residues. Germline trimming cut 3 bases from V and 2 bases from J; bases unmatched to any gene: 5. Germline V gene sequence: CDR1 SGHTS, CDR2 YDEGEE. The CDR3 region is CASSSMDRVTDTQYF. In nucleotides, the CDR3 is TGTGCCAGCAGCTCCATGGACAGGGTCACAGATACGCAGTATTTT. Supplemented by reference TRBV5-8 and TRBJ2-3, the full variable domain reads EAGVTQSPTHLIKTRGQQATLRCSPISGHTSVYWYQQALGLGLQFLLWYDEGEERNRGNFPPRFSGRQFPNYSSELNVNALELEDSALYLCASSSMDRVTDTQYFGPGTRLTVL.

The chain couples TRBV4-1 to TRBJ1-2; 9 nucleotides agree with TRBD1. Looked up from germline, CDR1 is MGHRA and CDR2 is YSYEKL. The junction had 14 bases not matched to a gene; V was cut back by 0 bases and J by 3 bases. The CDR3 totals 19 residues. The CDR3 DNA follows: TGCGCCAGCAGCCAAGATAGGACCCGGGACAGGGCCACGCACTATGGCTACACCTTC. Amino acids: CASSQDRTRDRATHYGYTF.

The chain joins TRBV19 to TRBJ1-2, with TRBD1 identical over 9 bases. Germline assignment: CDR1 LNHDA and CDR2 SQIVND (reference sequence). The V and J ends lost 6 bases and 3 bases, in that order; junction bases with no gene match: 2. CDR3 length: 13 residues. In DNA form, the CDR3 reads TGTGCCAGTAGACGACAGGGGGACTATGGCTACACCTTC. This codes for CASRRQGDYGYTF.

The rearrangement links TRBV5-1 to TRBJ1-1; unclear D gene. V dropped 2 bases and J dropped 0 bases, with 11 bases sitting between them. The germline V gene has CDR1 SGHRS and CDR2 YFSETQ. This CDR3 is 15 amino acids long. The CDR3, as DNA: TGCGCCAGCAGCTTAGTTAACGGAGTGAACACTGAAGCTTTCTTT. Its protein is CASSLVNGVNTEAFF.

V usage is TRBV11-1 and J usage is TRBJ1-2; the match to TRBD1 covers 12 bases. In germline, CDR1 is SGHAT, CDR2 FQDESV (reference sequence). The CDR3 totals 18 residues. With 5 bases clipped from V and 4 bases from J, the junction kept 14 bases outside the gene matches. CDR3 DNA sequence: TGTGCCAGCAGCACATCCGGGACAGGGGGCGGATTCGCCTATGGCTACACCTTC. Residues: CASSTSGTGGGFAYGYTF. Drawing the rest from reference TRBV11-1 and TRBJ1-2, the complete variable domain is EAEVAQSPRYKITEKSQAVAFWCDPISGHATLYWYRQILGQGPELLVQFQDESVVDDSQLPKDRFSAERLKGVDSTLKIQPAELGDSAMYLCASSTSGTGGGFAYGYTFGSGTRLTVV.

This clone was recorded a few times. The J gene is TRBJ1-5, the V gene TRBV10-3; D might be TRBD1 (5 bases). The V end was cut by 3 bases, the J end by 4 bases, with 10 bases between. CDR1 is ENHRY, CDR2 SYGVKD, per germline. The CDR3 is 14 residues long. The CDR3 DNA follows: TGTGCCATCAGTGACGGGGGAAGTAATCAGCCCCAGCATTTT. Its protein product is CAISDGGSNQPQHF.

V is TRBV6-6 and J is TRBJ1-4, with 9 positions matching TRBD1. The ends lost 7 bases at V and 7 bases at J; junction bases unmatched: 10. This CDR3 has 15 amino acids. The germline V gene has CDR1 MNHNY and CDR2 SVGAGI (reference sequence). As DNA, the CDR3 is TGTGCCAGCACCACCTACAGGGGGCAAATTGAAAAACTGTTTTTT. Encoded protein: CASTTYRGQIEKLFF.

The rearrangement links TRBV2 to TRBJ2-2; 7 bases map to TRBD1. Unmatched junction bases numbered 1, after V lost 3 bases and J lost 0 bases. Looked up from germline, CDR1 is SNHLY and CDR2 is FYNNEI. There are 15 residues in the CDR3. The CDR3 sequence is CASSDQGANTGELFF. In DNA, the CDR3 is TGTGCCAGCAGTGATCAGGGGGCGAACACCGGGGAGCTGTTTTTT.

This chain links TRBV15 with TRBJ2-7, with TRBD1 as a possible D gene (6 bases). Germline CDR1 is LNHNV and CDR2 is YYDKDF (reference sequence). This CDR3 region has 14 residues. Trimming shortened V by 0 bases and J by 7 bases, and 13 bases separated the two germline ends. As DNA, the CDR3 is TGTGCCACCAGCAGAGATTTGGGGGCTCGGGAGCAGTACTTC. This codes for CATSRDLGAREQYF.

The chain uses TRBV7-2 and TRBJ2-7; a weak D match, TRBD1 (5 bases). The germline CDR1 and CDR2 sequences are SGHTA and FQGNSA. The CDR3 is 18 amino acids. V was cut by 3 bases and J by 5 bases, with 26 bases left in between. Written as DNA, the CDR3 is TGTGCCAGCAGCTTCCAGTTGGCGTTTGGGGCCCCTCACGACGAGCAGTACTTC. Encoded protein: CASSFQLAFGAPHDEQYF.

The chain carries TRBV5-1 and TRBJ1-5; TRBD1 aligns across 8 bases. Germline V gene data show CDR1 as SGHRS and CDR2 as YFSETQ. The trim removed 2 bases at V and 2 bases at J, leaving 6 bases unmatched. The CDR3 is made up of 16 amino acids. CDR3 bases: TGCGCCAGCAGCTTCCCGGACAGGGTTGGCAATCAGCCCCAGCATTTT. Protein product: CASSFPDRVGNQPQHF.

This sequence joins TRBV30 and TRBJ1-1; 7 bases map to TRBD1. Trimming at V came to 0 bases and at J to 2 bases, leaving 9 bases not matched to a gene. CDR3 size: 16 residues. Germline V gene sequence: CDR1 GTSNPN, CDR2 SVGIG (reference sequence). CDR3 amino acids: CAWSVRTGSLNTEAFF. The CDR3 nucleotides read TGTGCCTGGAGTGTTCGGACAGGCAGCCTTAACACTGAAGCTTTCTTT.

This chain connects TRBV7-8 to TRBJ2-7, with 9 bases matching TRBD2. The CDR3 totals 16 residues. V lost 5 bases to trimming and J lost 1 base; unmatched junction nucleotides: 9. Germline V gene data show CDR1 as SGHVS and CDR2 as FQNEAQ. Here the CDR3 DNA reads TGTGCCAGCAGCAACCCAAGGAGCGGGAGGTCCTACGAGCAGTACTTC. Amino acid sequence: CASSNPRSGRSYEQYF. The full variable domain, in which reference TRBV7-8 and TRBJ2-7 provide the parts outside the CDR3, is GAGVSQSPRYKVAKRGQDVALRCDPISGHVSLFWYQQALGQGPEFLTYFQNEAQLDKSGLPSDRFFAERPEGSVSTLKIQRTQQEDSAVYLCASSNPRSGRSYEQYFGPGTRLTVT.

Here the CDR3 DNA reads TGTGCCAGCAGCTTAGAGGCCAGGGGCCGAAACACCATATATTTT. Protein sequence: CASSLEARGRNTIYF. The rearrangement uses TRBV7-9 and TRBJ1-3, with D tentatively TRBD1 (6 bases). Germline V gene data show CDR1 as SEHNR and CDR2 as FQNEAQ (reference sequence). This CDR3 is 15 amino acids long. With 1 base removed from V and 5 bases from J, the gap between germline ends came to 12 bases.

The chain employs TRBV27 and TRBJ2-3; D may be TRBD2 (6 bases). The germline CDR1 and CDR2 sequences are MNHEY and SMNVEV (reference sequence). The CDR3 covers 14 residues. Trimming left V 2 bases short and J 6 bases short, with 12 bases between. The CDR3: CASSLRGTWDTQYF. The CDR3 DNA reads as TGTGCCAGCAGTTTACGGGGGACGTGGGATACGCAGTATTTT.

This clone was detected only once. CDR3 loop: CASSQPPPEGEQFF. CDR3 sequence (DNA): TGTGCCAGTAGTCAACCCCCTCCTGAGGGTGAGCAGTTCTTC. The chain joins TRBV19 to TRBJ2-1; D is perhaps TRBD2 (5 bases). In germline, CDR1 is LNHDA, CDR2 SQIVND (reference sequence). V lost 5 bases to trimming and J lost 9 bases, with 17 bases between them. CDR3 length equals 14 residues.

This chain links TRBV27 with TRBJ1-1, with 9 bases matching TRBD1. The CDR3 length is 14 residues. Per the germline V gene, CDR1 is MNHEY and CDR2 is SMNVEV (reference sequence). Germline trimming cut 8 bases from V and 11 bases from J; bases unmatched to any gene: 15. The CDR3 DNA is TGTGCCAGCTGGGAATGGGGGACAGGGTGGACGGCTTTCTTT. Translating gives CASWEWGTGWTAFF.

This clone was picked up one time. CDR3 sequence (DNA): TGTGCCAGCAGTGGTTCCAGGGTAATGAACACTGAAGCTTTCTTT. Amino acid sequence: CASSGSRVMNTEAFF. The chain employs TRBV2 and TRBJ1-1; D is perhaps TRBD1 (5 bases). This CDR3 has 15 amino acids. The V gene's germline CDR1 is SNHLY and CDR2 FYNNEI. The V and J ends lost 4 bases and 0 bases respectively, with 12 bases between them.

The chain uses TRBV7-9 and TRBJ1-2, with D unclear. The CDR3 runs 15 residues. The V and J ends lost 8 bases and 2 bases respectively, with 18 bases between them. Looked up from germline, CDR1 is SEHNR and CDR2 is FQNEAQ (reference sequence). DNA of the CDR3: TGTGCCAGCGGCAGTTTTGATCGGAGGAACTATGGCTACACCTTC. Translating it yields CASGSFDRRNYGYTF.

This clone was picked up one time. V gene TRBV5-1 combines with J gene TRBJ2-7; 7 bases map to TRBD1. The length of the CDR3 is 13 residues. Trimming cost V 4 bases and J 3 bases; bases outside gene matches: 4. Germline V gene lookup returns CDR1 SGHRS and CDR2 YFSETQ. Written as DNA, the CDR3 is TGCGCCAGCAGCGTATGGACAGGCTACGAGCAGTACTTC. The encoded protein is CASSVWTGYEQYF.

The rearrangement joins TRBV2 to TRBJ1-5, with 9 nucleotides matching TRBD1. Germline CDR1 reads SNHLY; CDR2 reads FYNNEI. This CDR3 region has 15 residues. V lost 5 bases, J lost 2 bases, and 4 bases stayed unmatched. The CDR3 coding sequence is TGTGCCAGCAGTACTAGACAGGGGGGCAATCAGCCCCAGCATTTT. It translates to CASSTRQGGNQPQHF.